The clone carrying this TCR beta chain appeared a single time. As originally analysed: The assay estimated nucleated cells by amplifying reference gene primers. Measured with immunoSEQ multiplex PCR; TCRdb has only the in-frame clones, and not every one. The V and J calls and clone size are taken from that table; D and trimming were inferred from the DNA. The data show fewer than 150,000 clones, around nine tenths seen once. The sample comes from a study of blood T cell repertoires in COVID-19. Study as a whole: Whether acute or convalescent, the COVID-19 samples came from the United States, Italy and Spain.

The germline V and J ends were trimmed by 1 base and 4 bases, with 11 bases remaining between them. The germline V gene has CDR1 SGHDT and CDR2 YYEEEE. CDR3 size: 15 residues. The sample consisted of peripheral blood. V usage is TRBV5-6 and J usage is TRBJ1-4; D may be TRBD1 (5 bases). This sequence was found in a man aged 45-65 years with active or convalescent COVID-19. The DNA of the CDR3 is TGTGCCAGCAGCTTGTTGGGGGGGTTTAATGAAAAACTGTTTTTT. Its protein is CASSLLGGFNEKLFF.